These 30 T cell receptor beta chains originate from one sample sequenced in a study of molecular identifiers for immune sequencing clone quantification (dated by TCRdb to 2017 to 2018). The method was PCR. Sequencing was carried out with an Illumina HiSeq 4000. TCRdb cleaned the public reads at Q25 with fastp, built clones with MiXCR and kept in-frame beta chains. Records with the same CDR3 protein are collapsed into one entry carrying the most frequent genes and DNA. This sample is represented by 300,000 to 350,000 distinct CDR3 sequences; over 20% of them were singletons. About 0.79% of the sample is taken by the ten largest. The sequenced sample consisted of naive CD8+ T cells from blood, with Jurkat cell RNA spiked in. The meaning of the sample's cell subset or site label: FACS-sorted CD8+CD4-CCR7+CD45RA+ naive T cells. Receptors were obtained from a human donor in good health. Some libraries in this study had Jurkat cell RNA spiked in.

Turning to this clonotype: The junction shows a germline mismatch at one end, possibly a read error. The chain links TRBV9 to TRBJ1-5, with D uncertain. Germline lookup yields CDR1 SGDLS and CDR2 YYNGEE. CDR3 length: 14 residues. CDR3 in amino acids: CAGSPLEGDQPQHF. CDR3 in DNA: TGTGCCGGCAGCCCCCTGGAGGGTGATCAGCCCCAGCATTTT.

Concerning this clonotype itself: A much larger clonotype is one base distant, so this may be a read error. This rearrangement joins TRBV30 to TRBJ2-4, with 9 bases identical to TRBD1. CDR3 size: 14 residues. Germline CDR1 and CDR2: GTSNPN and SVGIG (reference sequence). The CDR3: CAWSIGTGYDIQCF. The DNA for the CDR3 is TGTGCCTGGAGTATAGGGACAGGGTATGACATTCAGTGCTTC.

As concerns this clonotype: A much more abundant neighbour one base away suggests this may be a read error. The chain joins TRBV19 to TRBJ2-3; 7 nucleotides line up with TRBD2. Germline V CDR1 and CDR2: LNHDA, SQIVND (reference sequence). J was trimmed by 5 bases and V by 8 bases; bases with no gene match: 13. The length of the CDR3 is 15 residues. In nucleotides, the CDR3 is TGTGCCAGTGGTACCGGGACTGGCGGGGGAGATACGCAGTATTTT. Protein product: CASGTGTGGGDTQYF.

As regards this clonotype: One end of the junction varies from germline; a read error may be responsible. V and J are TRBV19 and TRBJ1-1, with D unresolved. This CDR3 contains 15 residues. Germline-derived CDR1 and CDR2 are LNHDA and SQIVND (reference sequence). The CDR3 bases are TGTGCCAGTAGTATTAGGGAGACACTACACACTGAAGCTCTCTTT. Its translation is CASSIRETLHTEALF.

This clonotype has at least ten counts. This chain connects TRBV12-3 or TRBV12-4 to TRBJ2-3, with D unresolved. V lost 3 bases and J 0 bases, leaving 7 bases between the germline ends. This CDR3 spans 14 amino acids. CDR3 nucleotides: TGTGCCAGCAGTTTGTTGTCTAGCACAGATACGCAGTATTTT. This translates into CASSLLSSTDTQYF.

The gene calls are TRBV7-9 and TRBJ2-2; D unresolved. This CDR3 spans 17 amino acids. Trimming removed 7 bases from V and 6 bases from J, with 24 bases in between. Germline V CDR1 and CDR2: SEHNR, FQNEAQ (reference sequence). The CDR3 reads CASTTTELGSNAGELFF. The CDR3, as DNA: TGTGCCAGCACCACAACAGAACTGGGATCTAACGCCGGGGAGCTGTTTTTT.

This clonotype appeared many times. The chain joins TRBV14 to TRBJ2-1; 7 nucleotides align to TRBD1. The ends lost 6 bases at V and 1 base at J; junction bases unmatched: 6. The length of the CDR3 is 15 residues. Germline CDR1 is SGHDN and CDR2 is FVKESK. CDR3 sequence: CASSQTGVSYNEQFF. CDR3 in DNA: TGTGCCAGCAGTCAAACAGGGGTATCCTACAATGAGCAGTTCTTC.

This clonotype was recorded once. A much larger clone is a single base away; this may be a read error. This sequence joins TRBV27 and TRBJ1-5; no firm D call. This CDR3 is built from 12 residues. The ends were cut back, 11 bases at V and 7 bases at J, with 15 bases in the middle. Germline assignment: CDR1 MNHEY and CDR2 SMNVEV (reference sequence). The CDR3 DNA reads as TGTGCCGGCAAGACGGGGAACCAGCCCCAGCATTTT. Amino acids: CAGKTGNQPQHF.

This clonotype showed up many times. This chain joins TRBV4-1 and TRBJ1-1; tentative D call: TRBD1 (5 bases). In germline, CDR1 is MGHRA, CDR2 YSYEKL. This CDR3 has 14 residues. The germline V and J ends were trimmed by 4 bases and 3 bases, with 12 bases remaining between them. The CDR3 nucleotides are TGCGCCAGCAGCCCGACGGACATCGACACTGAAGCTTTCTTT. Amino acid sequence: CASSPTDIDTEAFF.

This clonotype has a count of ten or more. This chain joins TRBV5-1 and TRBJ2-7; D gene unclear. CDR1 is SGHRS, CDR2 YFSETQ, per germline. CDR3 length equals 13 residues. V lost 0 bases to trimming and J lost 5 bases, with 9 bases between them. The CDR3 protein is CASSLDILHEQYF. CDR3 in DNA: TGCGCCAGCAGCTTGGATATACTGCACGAGCAGTACTTC.

At least ten counts were recorded for this clonotype. The chain is built from TRBV7-9 and TRBJ2-7; D gene ambiguous. The CDR3 has 13 amino acids. Germline-derived CDR1 and CDR2 are SEHNR and FQNEAQ (reference sequence). The ends were cut back, 1 base at V and 3 bases at J, with 7 bases in the middle. Here the CDR3 DNA reads TGTGCCAGCAGCTTAGAGCTCCGCTACGAGCAGTACTTC. Translated: CASSLELRYEQYF.

This clonotype appeared many times. The chain is built from TRBV12-3 or TRBV12-4 and TRBJ1-5, with a possible D match to TRBD1 (6 bases). The CDR3 has 14 residues. The ends were cut back, 3 bases at V and 3 bases at J, with 9 bases in the middle. The CDR3 is CASSLGGLNQPQHF. In nucleotides, the CDR3 is TGTGCCAGCAGTTTGGGGGGGCTCAATCAGCCCCAGCATTTT.

The chain combines TRBV7-9 with TRBJ2-1; TRBD2 might be the D (6 bases). V was shortened by 5 bases and J by 0 bases, with 17 bases between the two germline ends. Per germline, CDR1 SEHNR and CDR2 FQNEAQ (reference sequence). The CDR3 length is 17 residues. The DNA for the CDR3 is TGTGCCAGCAGCACGCACTCTAGCGCTAGCTCCTACAATGAGCAGTTCTTC. Translating it yields CASSTHSSASSYNEQFF.

With regard to this clonotype: This may be a read error: a much more frequent sequence differs by one nucleotide. The CDR3 does not end in the conserved phenylalanine or tryptophan, so this is likely a read error. V gene TRBV5-3 combines with J gene TRBJ2-3; tentative D call: TRBD2 (5 bases). TRBV5-3 qualifies as an ORF whose function is uncertain. The ends were cut back, 8 bases at V and 2 bases at J, with 18 bases in the middle. The CDR3 spans 15 residues. The CDR3 DNA is TGTGCCAGCAGCGCTGGGAGAATTAACACAGATACGCAGTATCTT. Protein product: CASSAGRINTDTQYL.

To note about this clonotype: Sequence at one end of the junction differs from germline and may be a read error. J is TRBJ1-1 and V is TRBV14; D is ambiguous. The germline CDR1 and CDR2 sequences are SGHDN and FVKESK. The CDR3 consists of 13 residues. The CDR3: CASSQVETPEASF. The CDR3 DNA is TGTGCCAGCAGCCAAGTTGAAACCCCTGAAGCTTCCTTT. Using reference TRBV14 and TRBJ1-1 for the parts outside the CDR3, the full variable domain is EAGVTQFPSHSVIEKGQTVTLRCDPISGHDNLYWYRRVMGKEIKFLLHFVKESKQDESGMPNNRFLAERTGGTYSTLKVQPAELEDSGVYFCASSQVETPEASFGQGTRLTVV.

This clonotype was seen repeatedly, ten times or more. The V and J genes are TRBV7-9 and TRBJ2-2; D assignment may be TRBD1 or TRBD2 (5 bases each). The CDR3 consists of 14 residues. The germline V gene encodes CDR1 SEHNR and CDR2 FQNEAQ (reference sequence). V was cut by 5 bases and J by 6 bases, with 13 bases left in between. The CDR3 is CASSPRESAGELFF. In DNA form, the CDR3 reads TGTGCCAGCAGCCCCAGGGAGAGCGCCGGGGAGCTGTTTTTT.

Worth noting for this clonotype: This sequence may be a read error, since a much larger clone differs from it by one base. The rearrangement uses TRBV7-9 and TRBJ2-1, with TRBD2 identical over 9 bases. V shed 1 base and J 8 bases; nucleotides not matched to a gene: 15. Germline-derived CDR1 and CDR2 are SEHNR and FQNEAQ (reference sequence). CDR3 length: 18 amino acids. The CDR3 is CASSLGSAGGPGYDEQFF. As DNA, the CDR3 is TGTGCCAGCAGCTTAGGCTCAGCGGGAGGTCCCGGGTACGATGAGCAGTTCTTC.

Ten or more counts support this clonotype. The chain has TRBV7-9 and TRBJ2-3; D may be TRBD2 (6 bases). The CDR3 has 17 residues. Germline CDR1 is SEHNR and CDR2 is FQNEAQ (reference sequence). V was trimmed by 5 bases and J by 0 bases, leaving 18 bases between them. The CDR3 loop is CASSLSVRESSTDTQYF. The CDR3 bases are TGTGCCAGCAGCCTATCGGTTCGGGAGTCTAGCACAGATACGCAGTATTTT. The variable domain in full, completed from reference TRBV7-9 and TRBJ2-3, reads DTGVSQNPRHKITKRGQNVTFRCDPISEHNRLYWYRQTLGQGPEFLTYFQNEAQLEKSRLLSDRFSAERPKGSFSTLEIQRTEQGDSAMYLCASSLSVRESSTDTQYFGPGTRLTVL.

The chain recombines TRBV20-1 with TRBJ1-4; 8 positions match TRBD1. Unmatched junction bases numbered 11, after V lost 6 bases and J lost 8 bases. The CDR3 runs to 14 residues. CDR1 and CDR2 (germline): DFQATT, SNEGSKA (reference sequence). This CDR3 reads CSAPLGQGYEKLFF. Here the CDR3 DNA reads TGCAGTGCCCCCCTCGGACAGGGATACGAAAAACTGTTTTTT.

There are many counts of this clonotype. V and J are TRBV11-2 and TRBJ1-2; D remains ambiguous. This CDR3 is built from 15 residues. V was trimmed by 2 bases and J by 5 bases, leaving 15 bases between them. CDR1 and CDR2 from the germline V gene are SGHAT and FQNNGV. For the CDR3, the DNA is TGTGCCAGCAGCTTATTAGTAAATCCGGTTTATGGCTACACCTTC. It encodes CASSLLVNPVYGYTF.

For this clonotype: This may stem from a read error, because a much larger clone lies one nucleotide away. No conserved phenylalanine or tryptophan ends this CDR3, so it is likely a read error. The chain carries TRBV9 and TRBJ1-1, with 9 bases matching TRBD1. Trimming removed 3 bases from V and 1 base from J; junction bases left unmatched: 4. The CDR3 loop spans 15 amino acids. CDR1 SGDLS and CDR2 YYNGEE come from the germline V gene. The CDR3: CASSGRTGANTEAFL. CDR3 bases: TGTGCCAGCAGCGGAAGGACAGGGGCGAACACTGAAGCTTTCCTT.

The V call is TRBV6-2 or TRBV6-3, the J call TRBJ2-7; D is perhaps TRBD1 (6 bases). CDR1 and CDR2 from the germline V gene are MNHEY and SVGEGT. The V end lost 5 bases, the J end lost 2 bases, and 10 bases lay between the germline ends. The CDR3 has 13 residues. CDR3 sequence reads: CASSTGTPYEQYF. As DNA, the CDR3 is TGTGCCAGCAGTACCGGGACACCCTACGAGCAGTACTTC.

This clonotype was recorded many times. This chain joins TRBV7-9 and TRBJ2-7, with 10 nucleotides matching TRBD1. CDR1 is SEHNR and CDR2 is FQNEAQ in the germline V gene (reference sequence). The CDR3 loop spans 15 amino acids. V gave up 5 bases and J gave up 0 bases; unmatched junction bases: 4. This chain's CDR3 is CASSGTGESSYEQYF. In nucleotides, the CDR3 is TGTGCCAGCAGCGGGACAGGGGAGAGCTCCTACGAGCAGTACTTC.

The chain combines TRBV24-1 with TRBJ2-1, with D possibly called TRBD1 or TRBD2 (6 bases each). The V and J ends lost 3 bases and 5 bases respectively, with 28 bases between them. This CDR3 has 20 residues. Germline CDR1 and CDR2: KGHDR and SFDVKD. CDR3 nucleotides: TGTGCCACCAGTGATCCAGAGGCACAGGGAGGCTCCCGGAAGCACAATGAGCAGTTCTTC. Translation: CATSDPEAQGGSRKHNEQFF.

About this clonotype itself: This could be a read error, since a much larger clone is one nucleotide away. The conserved phenylalanine or tryptophan is not found at the CDR3 terminus, so this likely reflects a read error. The chain carries TRBV29-1 and TRBJ1-1; a possible D gene is TRBD1 (6 bases). V was cut by 6 bases and J by 1 base, with 15 bases left in between. The CDR3 totals 14 residues. Per the germline V gene, CDR1 is SQVTM and CDR2 is ANQGSEA. The CDR3 nucleotides read TGCAGCGTATTAGGCAGGGGATCGAACACTGAAGCTTTCATT. Translating gives CSVLGRGSNTEAFI.

The chain is built from TRBV27 and TRBJ2-1; TRBD2 agrees at 8 bases. This CDR3 spans 16 amino acids. V shed 5 bases, J shed 4 bases, and the junction held 10 bases outside the gene matches. Germline V gene data show CDR1 as MNHEY and CDR2 as SMNVEV (reference sequence). CDR3 sequence reads: CASSLRAGVGYNEQFF. Written as DNA, the CDR3 is TGTGCCAGCAGTCTTAGAGCGGGAGTCGGGTACAATGAGCAGTTCTTC.

This clonotype was counted ten times or more. The chain joins TRBV30 to TRBJ2-3, with 13 bases matching TRBD2. The CDR3 consists of 14 residues. Germline lookup yields CDR1 GTSNPN and CDR2 SVGIG (reference sequence). With V trimmed by 5 bases and J by 6 bases, 5 bases remained unmatched. The chain's CDR3 is CAWGLAGELDTQYF. The CDR3 nucleotides read TGTGCCTGGGGACTAGCGGGGGAGCTCGATACGCAGTATTTT.

This clonotype has ten or more counts. V and J are TRBV7-2 and TRBJ2-3, with 7 bases fitting TRBD1. Germline assignment: CDR1 SGHTA and CDR2 FQGNSA. The V segment lost 1 base and the J segment 4 bases; nucleotides outside the gene matches: 5. The CDR3 consists of 15 residues. The CDR3, as DNA: TGTGCCAGCAGCTTAGGGACAGGTACGGCAGATACGCAGTATTTT. Encoded protein: CASSLGTGTADTQYF.

A note on this clonotype: The junction departs from germline at one end; a sequencing error may be responsible. The V call is TRBV6-5, the J call TRBJ2-2, with 7 bases lining up with TRBD2. CDR3 size: 15 residues. Germline CDR1 MNHEY, CDR2 SVGAGI. As DNA, the CDR3 is TGTGCCAGAAGTTACTCGGGAGGGAACACCGGGGAGCTGTTTTTT. Protein product: CARSYSGGNTGELFF.

This chain links TRBV5-3 with TRBJ2-7; D gene ambiguous. TRBV5-3 is filed as an ORF, its function uncertain. This CDR3 has 15 amino acids. As DNA, the CDR3 is TGTGTCAGCAGCTTGAGTCCCCCGATGTCCTACGAGCAGTACTTC. This codes for CVSSLSPPMSYEQYF.